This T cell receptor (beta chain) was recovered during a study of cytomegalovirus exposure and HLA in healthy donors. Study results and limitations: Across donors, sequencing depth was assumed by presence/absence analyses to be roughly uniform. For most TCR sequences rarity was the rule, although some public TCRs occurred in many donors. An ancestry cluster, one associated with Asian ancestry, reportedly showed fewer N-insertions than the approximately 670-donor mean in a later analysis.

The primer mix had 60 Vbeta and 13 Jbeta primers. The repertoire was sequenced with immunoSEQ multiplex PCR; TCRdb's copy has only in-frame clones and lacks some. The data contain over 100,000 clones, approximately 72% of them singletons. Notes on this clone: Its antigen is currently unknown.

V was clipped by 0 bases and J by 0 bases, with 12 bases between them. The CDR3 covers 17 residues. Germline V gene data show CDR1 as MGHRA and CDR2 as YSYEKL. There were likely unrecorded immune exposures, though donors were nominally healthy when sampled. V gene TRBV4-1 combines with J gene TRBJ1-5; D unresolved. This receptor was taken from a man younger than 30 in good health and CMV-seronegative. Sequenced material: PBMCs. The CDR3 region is CASSQDMEADSNQPQHF. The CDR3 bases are TGCGCCAGCAGCCAAGATATGGAGGCAGATAGCAATCAGCCCCAGCATTTT.